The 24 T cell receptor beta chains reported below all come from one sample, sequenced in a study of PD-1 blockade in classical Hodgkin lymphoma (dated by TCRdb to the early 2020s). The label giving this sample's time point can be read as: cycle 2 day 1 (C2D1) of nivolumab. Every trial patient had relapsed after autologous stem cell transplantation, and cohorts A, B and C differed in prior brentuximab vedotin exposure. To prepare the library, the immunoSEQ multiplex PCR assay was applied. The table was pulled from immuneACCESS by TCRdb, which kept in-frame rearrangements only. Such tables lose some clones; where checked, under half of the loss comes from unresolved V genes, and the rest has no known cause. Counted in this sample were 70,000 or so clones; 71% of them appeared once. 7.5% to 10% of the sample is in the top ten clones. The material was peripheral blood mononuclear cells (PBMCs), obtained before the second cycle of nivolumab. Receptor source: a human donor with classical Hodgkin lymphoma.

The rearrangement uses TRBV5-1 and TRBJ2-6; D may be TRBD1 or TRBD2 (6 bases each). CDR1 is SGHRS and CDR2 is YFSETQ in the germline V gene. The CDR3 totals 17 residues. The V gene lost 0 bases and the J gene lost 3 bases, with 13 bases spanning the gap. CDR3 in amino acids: CASSLAVGGGGANVLTF. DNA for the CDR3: TGCGCCAGCAGCTTGGCCGTCGGGGGCGGTGGGGCCAACGTCCTGACTTTC. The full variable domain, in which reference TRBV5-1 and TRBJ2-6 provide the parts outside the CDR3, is KAGVTQTPRYLIKTRGQQVTLSCSPISGHRSVSWYQQTPGQGLQFLFEYFSETQRNKGNFPGRFSGRQFSNSRSEMNVSTLELGDSALYLCASSLAVGGGGANVLTFGAGSRLTVL.

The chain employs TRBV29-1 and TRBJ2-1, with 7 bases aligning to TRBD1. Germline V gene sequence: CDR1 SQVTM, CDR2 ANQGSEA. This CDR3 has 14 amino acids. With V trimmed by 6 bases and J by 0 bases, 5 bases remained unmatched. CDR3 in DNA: TGCAGCGTGGGGACAGCCCTCTCCTACAATGAGCAGTTCTTC. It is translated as CSVGTALSYNEQFF.

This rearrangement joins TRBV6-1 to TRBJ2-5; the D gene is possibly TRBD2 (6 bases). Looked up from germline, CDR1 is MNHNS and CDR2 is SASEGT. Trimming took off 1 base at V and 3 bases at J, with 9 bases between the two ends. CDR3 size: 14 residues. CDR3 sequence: CASSEGWGEETQYF. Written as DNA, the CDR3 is TGTGCCAGCAGTGAAGGATGGGGGGAAGAGACCCAGTACTTC.

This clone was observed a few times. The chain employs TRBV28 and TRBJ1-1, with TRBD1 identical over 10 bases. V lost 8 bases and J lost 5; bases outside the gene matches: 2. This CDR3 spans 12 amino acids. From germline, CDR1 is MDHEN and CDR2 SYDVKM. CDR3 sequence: CASRTGGTEAFF. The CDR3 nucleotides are TGTGCCAGCCGGACAGGGGGTACTGAAGCTTTCTTT.

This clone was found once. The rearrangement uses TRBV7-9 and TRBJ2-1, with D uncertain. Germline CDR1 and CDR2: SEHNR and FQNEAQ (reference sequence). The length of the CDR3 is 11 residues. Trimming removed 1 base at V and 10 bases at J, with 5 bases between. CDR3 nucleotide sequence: TGTGCCAGCAGCTTAGGAGAGGAGCAGTTCTTC. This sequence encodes CASSLGEEQFF.

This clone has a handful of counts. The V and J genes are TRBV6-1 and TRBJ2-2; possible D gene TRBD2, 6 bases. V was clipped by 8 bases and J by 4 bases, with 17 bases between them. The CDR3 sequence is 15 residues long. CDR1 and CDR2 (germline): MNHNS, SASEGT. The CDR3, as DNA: TGTGCCAGCGAGAGAATGGCGGGACTCACCGGGGAGCTGTTTTTT. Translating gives CASERMAGLTGELFF.

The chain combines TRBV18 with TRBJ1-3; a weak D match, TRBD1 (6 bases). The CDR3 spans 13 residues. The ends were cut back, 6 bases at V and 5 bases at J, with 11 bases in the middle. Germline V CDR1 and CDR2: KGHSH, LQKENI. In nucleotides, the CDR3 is TGTGCCAGCTCCGACGGGGGCAGAAACACCATATATTTT. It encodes CASSDGGRNTIYF.

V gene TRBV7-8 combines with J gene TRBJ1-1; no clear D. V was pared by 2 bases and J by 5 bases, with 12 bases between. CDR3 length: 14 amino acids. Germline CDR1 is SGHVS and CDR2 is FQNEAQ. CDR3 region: CASSLTEVGTEAFF. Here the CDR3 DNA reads TGTGCCAGCAGCTTAACGGAGGTCGGGACTGAAGCTTTCTTT.

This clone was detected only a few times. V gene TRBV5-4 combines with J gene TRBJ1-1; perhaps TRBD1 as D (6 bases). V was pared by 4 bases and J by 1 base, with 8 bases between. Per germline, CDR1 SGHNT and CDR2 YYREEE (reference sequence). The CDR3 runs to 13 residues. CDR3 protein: CASSMTGNTEAFF. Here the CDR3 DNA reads TGTGCCAGCAGCATGACAGGGAACACTGAAGCTTTCTTT.

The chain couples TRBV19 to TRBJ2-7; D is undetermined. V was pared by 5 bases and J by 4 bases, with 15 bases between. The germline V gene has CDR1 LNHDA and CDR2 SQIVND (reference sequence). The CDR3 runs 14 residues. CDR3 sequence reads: CASSPQVRTYEQYF. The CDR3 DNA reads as TGTGCCAGTAGTCCCCAGGTACGGACGTACGAGCAGTACTTC. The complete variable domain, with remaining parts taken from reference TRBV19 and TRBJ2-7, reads DGGITQSPKYLFRKEGQNVTLSCEQNLNHDAMYWYRQDPGQGLRLIYYSQIVNDFQKGDIAEGYSVSREKKESFPLTVTSAQKNPTAFYLCASSPQVRTYEQYFGPGTRLTVT.

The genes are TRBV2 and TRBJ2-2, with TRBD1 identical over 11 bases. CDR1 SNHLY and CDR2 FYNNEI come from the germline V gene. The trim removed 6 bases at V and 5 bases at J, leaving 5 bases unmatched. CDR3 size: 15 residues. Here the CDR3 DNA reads TGTGCCAGCAGCGCGGACAGGGGGCTTACCGGGGAGCTGTTTTTT. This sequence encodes CASSADRGLTGELFF.

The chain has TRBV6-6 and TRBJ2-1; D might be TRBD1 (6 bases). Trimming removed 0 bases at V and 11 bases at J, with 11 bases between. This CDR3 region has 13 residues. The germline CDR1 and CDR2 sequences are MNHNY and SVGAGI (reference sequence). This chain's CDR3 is CASSYSGTNKQFF. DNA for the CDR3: TGTGCCAGCAGTTACTCGGGGACAAATAAGCAGTTCTTC.

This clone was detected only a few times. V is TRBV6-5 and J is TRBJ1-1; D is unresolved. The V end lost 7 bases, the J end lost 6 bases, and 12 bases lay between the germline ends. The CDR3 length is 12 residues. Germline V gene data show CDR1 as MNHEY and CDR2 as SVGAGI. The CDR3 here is CASIAPAAEAFF. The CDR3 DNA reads TGTGCCAGCATCGCCCCCGCCGCTGAAGCTTTCTTT.

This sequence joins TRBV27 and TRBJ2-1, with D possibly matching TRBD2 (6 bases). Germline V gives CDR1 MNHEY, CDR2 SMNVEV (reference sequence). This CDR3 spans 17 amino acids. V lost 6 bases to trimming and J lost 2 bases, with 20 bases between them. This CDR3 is CASRKRGGGATYNEQFF. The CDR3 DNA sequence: TGTGCCAGCAGAAAGAGGGGAGGCGGAGCGACCTACAATGAGCAGTTCTTC.

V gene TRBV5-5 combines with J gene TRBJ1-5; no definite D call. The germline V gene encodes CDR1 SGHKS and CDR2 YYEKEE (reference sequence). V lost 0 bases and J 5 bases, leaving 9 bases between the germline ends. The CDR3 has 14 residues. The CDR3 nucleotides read TGTGCCAGCAGCTTGGACAGCCGCGATCAGCCCCAGCATTTT. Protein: CASSLDSRDQPQHF. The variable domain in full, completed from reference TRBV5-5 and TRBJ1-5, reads DAGVTQSPTHLIKTRGQQVTLRCSPISGHKSVSWYQQVLGQGPQFIFQYYEKEERGRGNFPDRFSARQFPNYSSELNVNALLLGDSALYLCASSLDSRDQPQHFGDGTRLSIL.

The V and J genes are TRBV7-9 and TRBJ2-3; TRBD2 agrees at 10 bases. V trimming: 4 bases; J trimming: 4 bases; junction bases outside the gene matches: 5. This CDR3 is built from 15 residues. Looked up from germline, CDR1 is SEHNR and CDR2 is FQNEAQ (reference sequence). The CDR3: CASSSPSGSSDTQYF. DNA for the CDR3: TGTGCCAGCAGCTCACCTAGCGGGAGTTCAGATACGCAGTATTTT.

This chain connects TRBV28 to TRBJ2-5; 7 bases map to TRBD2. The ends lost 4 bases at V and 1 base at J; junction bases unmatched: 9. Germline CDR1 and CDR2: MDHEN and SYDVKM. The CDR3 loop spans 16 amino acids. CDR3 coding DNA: TGTGCCAGCAGTTCTCGAGCGGGGCCCGTCCAAGAGACCCAGTACTTC. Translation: CASSSRAGPVQETQYF.

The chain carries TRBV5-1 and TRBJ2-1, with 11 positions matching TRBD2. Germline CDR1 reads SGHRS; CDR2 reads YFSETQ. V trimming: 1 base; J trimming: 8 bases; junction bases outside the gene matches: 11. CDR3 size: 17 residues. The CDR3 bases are TGCGCCAGCAGCTTGATGGGCCCTAGCGGGAGGAGGTATGAGCAGTTCTTC. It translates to CASSLMGPSGRRYEQFF.

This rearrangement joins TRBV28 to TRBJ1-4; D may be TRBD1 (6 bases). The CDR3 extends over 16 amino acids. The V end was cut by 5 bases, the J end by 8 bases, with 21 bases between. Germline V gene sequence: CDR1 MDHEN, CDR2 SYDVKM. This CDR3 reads CASSAYPGAAREKLFF. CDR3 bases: TGTGCCAGCAGTGCTTACCCGGGGGCGGCAAGGGAAAAACTGTTTTTT.

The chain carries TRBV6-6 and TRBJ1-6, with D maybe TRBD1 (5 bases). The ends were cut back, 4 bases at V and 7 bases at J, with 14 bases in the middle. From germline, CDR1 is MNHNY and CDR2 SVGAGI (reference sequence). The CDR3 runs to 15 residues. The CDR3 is CASSSWPQGNSPLHF. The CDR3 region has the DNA TGTGCCAGCAGTTCATGGCCCCAGGGAAATTCACCCCTCCACTTT.

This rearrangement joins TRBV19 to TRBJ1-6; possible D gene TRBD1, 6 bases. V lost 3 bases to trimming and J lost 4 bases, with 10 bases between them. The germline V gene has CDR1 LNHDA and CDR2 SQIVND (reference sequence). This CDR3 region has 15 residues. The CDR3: CASSIQQGYNSPLHF. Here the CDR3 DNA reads TGTGCCAGTAGTATCCAACAGGGTTATAATTCACCCCTCCACTTT.

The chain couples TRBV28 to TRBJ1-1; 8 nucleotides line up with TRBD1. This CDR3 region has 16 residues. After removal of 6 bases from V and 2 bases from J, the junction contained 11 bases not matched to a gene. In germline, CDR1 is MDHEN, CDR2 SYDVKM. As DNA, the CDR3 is TGTGCCAGCAGCATAACCGGGACAGGAAAAAACACTGAAGCTTTCTTT. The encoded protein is CASSITGTGKNTEAFF. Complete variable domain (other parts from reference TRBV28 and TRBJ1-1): DVKVTQSSRYLVKRTGEKVFLECVQDMDHENMFWYRQDPGLGLRLIYFSYDVKMKEKGDIPEGYSVSREKKERFSLILESASTNQTSMYLCASSITGTGKNTEAFFGQGTRLTVV.

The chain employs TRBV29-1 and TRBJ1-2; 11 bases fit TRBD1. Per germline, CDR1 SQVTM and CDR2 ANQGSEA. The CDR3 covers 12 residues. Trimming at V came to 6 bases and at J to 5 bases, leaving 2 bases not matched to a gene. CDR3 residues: CSVGQGGYGYTF. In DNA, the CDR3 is TGCAGCGTGGGACAGGGGGGTTATGGCTACACCTTC.

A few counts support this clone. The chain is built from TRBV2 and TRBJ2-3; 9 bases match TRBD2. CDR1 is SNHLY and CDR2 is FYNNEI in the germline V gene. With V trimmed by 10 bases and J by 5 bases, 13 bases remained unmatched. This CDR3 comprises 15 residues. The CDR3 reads CATAKLAGGIDTQYF. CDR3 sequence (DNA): TGTGCCACCGCGAAACTAGCGGGTGGTATAGATACGCAGTATTTT.